This T cell receptor (beta chain) was recorded in a study of blood T cell repertoires in COVID-19. Study-level information: Samples came from the United States, Italy and Spain, spanning acute and convalescent COVID-19. T cells, B-cell-depleted T cells, or PBMCs provided the cDNA or gDNA that served as material.

With 3 bases clipped from V and 2 bases from J, the junction kept 1 base outside the gene matches. The CDR3 has 15 residues. Looked up from germline, CDR1 is MNHEY and CDR2 is SVGAGI. Patients of the Seattle cohort, enrolled during active infection, were followed longitudinally. Measured with immunoSEQ multiplex PCR; TCRdb has only the in-frame clones, and not every one. Of nearly 50,000 clones in the sample, 87% were seen once. The sequenced sample consisted of peripheral blood. The sequence derives from a woman older than 75 with COVID-19, enrolled during active disease. The J gene is TRBJ1-5, the V gene TRBV6-5; TRBD1 matches at 10 bases. CDR3 residues: CASSYGQGGNQPQHF. The CDR3 DNA follows: TGTGCCAGCAGTTATGGACAGGGGGGCAATCAGCCCCAGCATTTT.